This T cell receptor (beta chain) was captured by sequencing in a study of blood T cell repertoires in COVID-19. Study as a whole: Samples of COVID-19 (acute and convalescent) were obtained from the United States, Italy and Spain.

The method was immunoSEQ multiplex PCR; TCRdb's version includes in-frame clones alone and lacks a portion of them. The sample yields approximately 50,000 clones, around nine tenths seen once. Germline values: CDR1 SGHDT, CDR2 YYEEEE. V shed 1 base and J 4 bases; nucleotides not matched to a gene: 12. There are 17 residues in the CDR3. The rearrangement joins TRBV5-6 to TRBJ1-2, with 8 bases that match TRBD1. Sequencing used peripheral blood. The sequence was collected from a man aged 50 to 59 with active COVID-19. CDR3 region: CASSLFQGAKSFYGYTF. The CDR3 DNA sequence: TGTGCCAGCAGCTTGTTTCAGGGGGCCAAGTCCTTCTATGGCTACACCTTC.